These 5 T cell receptor beta chains were sequenced from one sample in a study of cytomegalovirus exposure and HLA in healthy donors. Primers for the PCR totalled 60 Vbeta and 13 Jbeta. The repertoire was sequenced with immunoSEQ multiplex PCR; TCRdb's copy has only in-frame clones and lacks some. In the table there are 160,000 or so clones, roughly 80% of which are singletons. Sequences were obtained from PBMCs. The receptors originated from a man in his forties or fifties in good health and CMV-seropositive.

This clone appeared once. V and J are TRBV6-5 and TRBJ1-2, with 11 nucleotides matching TRBD1. This CDR3 spans 14 amino acids. Germline V gene lookup returns CDR1 MNHEY and CDR2 SVGAGI. After removal of 5 bases from V and 5 bases from J, the junction contained 4 bases not matched to a gene. CDR3 in DNA: TGTGCCAGCAGTGGACAGGGGGCCGTTTATGGCTACACCTTC. Translated, it gives CASSGQGAVYGYTF.

This clone has more than one count but fewer than ten. The V gene is TRBV9, the J gene TRBJ2-2; TRBD2 aligns across 10 bases. The germline CDR1 and CDR2 sequences are SGDLS and YYNGEE. The CDR3 consists of 16 residues. Germline trimming cut 5 bases from V and 1 base from J; bases unmatched to any gene: 5. The DNA for the CDR3 is TGTGCCAGCAGTGTAACTAGCGGGGTGAACACCGGGGAGCTGTTTTTT. This translates into CASSVTSGVNTGELFF.

The rearrangement links TRBV15 to TRBJ1-1, with TRBD1 as a possible D gene (5 bases). Germline-derived CDR1 and CDR2 are LNHNV and YYDKDF (reference sequence). V shed 0 bases and J shed 11 bases, with 16 bases lying between them. The CDR3 length is 14 residues. The CDR3 loop reads CATSRDLGGVMAFF. CDR3 sequence (DNA): TGTGCCACCAGCAGAGATTTGGGGGGGGTAATGGCTTTCTTT.

The chain recombines TRBV7-9 with TRBJ1-2; 7 bases fit TRBD1. Trimming at V came to 1 base and at J to 6 bases, leaving 5 bases not matched to a gene. Germline CDR1 is SEHNR and CDR2 is FQNEAQ (reference sequence). The CDR3 loop spans 14 amino acids. As DNA, the CDR3 is TGTGCCAGCAGCTTAGGGAACAGGGGAGATGGCTACACCTTC. It yields the protein CASSLGNRGDGYTF.

The V call is TRBV7-9, the J call TRBJ2-6; maybe TRBD2 (5 bases). The CDR3 spans 11 residues. V dropped 5 bases and J dropped 17 bases, with 13 bases sitting between them. Germline V gene sequence: CDR1 SEHNR, CDR2 FQNEAQ (reference sequence). CDR3 loop: CASSPTFGMTF. The CDR3 region has the DNA TGTGCCAGCAGCCCAACCTTCGGGATGACTTTC.